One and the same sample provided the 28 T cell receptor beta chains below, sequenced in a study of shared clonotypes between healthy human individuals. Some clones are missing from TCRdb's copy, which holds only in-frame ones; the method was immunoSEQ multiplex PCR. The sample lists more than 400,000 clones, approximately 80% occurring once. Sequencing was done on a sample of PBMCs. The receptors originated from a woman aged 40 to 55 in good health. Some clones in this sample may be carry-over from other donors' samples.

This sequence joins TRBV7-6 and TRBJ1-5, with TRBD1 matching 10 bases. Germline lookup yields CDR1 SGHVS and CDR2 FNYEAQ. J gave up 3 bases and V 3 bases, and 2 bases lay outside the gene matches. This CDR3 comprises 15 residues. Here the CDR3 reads CASSFGTGVNQPQHF. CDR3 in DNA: TGTGCCAGCAGCTTCGGGACAGGGGTCAATCAGCCCCAGCATTTT.

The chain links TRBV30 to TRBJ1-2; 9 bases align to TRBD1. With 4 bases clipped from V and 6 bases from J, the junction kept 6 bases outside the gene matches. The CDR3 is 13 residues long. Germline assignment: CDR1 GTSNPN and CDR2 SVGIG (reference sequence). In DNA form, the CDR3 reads TGTGCCTGGAAAGCCGGGACAGGGAATGGCTACACCTTC. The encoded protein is CAWKAGTGNGYTF.

CDR3 loop: CASSEDRSGNPYEQYF. The CDR3 region has the DNA TGTGCCAGCAGTGAGGACAGAAGCGGGAATCCCTACGAGCAGTACTTC. The V call is TRBV6-1, the J call TRBJ2-7; D perhaps matches TRBD2 (7 bases). V was pared by 3 bases and J by 2 bases, with 17 bases between. The CDR3 extends over 16 amino acids. Germline-derived CDR1 and CDR2 are MNHNS and SASEGT.

CDR3 region: CASSRDLRMYEQYF. The CDR3 DNA reads TGTGCCAGTAGCCGGGACTTGCGAATGTACGAGCAGTACTTC. The chain joins TRBV19 to TRBJ2-7; TRBD2 might be the D (6 bases). This CDR3 region has 14 residues. With 6 bases removed from V and 4 bases from J, the gap between germline ends came to 16 bases. Germline values: CDR1 LNHDA, CDR2 SQIVND (reference sequence).

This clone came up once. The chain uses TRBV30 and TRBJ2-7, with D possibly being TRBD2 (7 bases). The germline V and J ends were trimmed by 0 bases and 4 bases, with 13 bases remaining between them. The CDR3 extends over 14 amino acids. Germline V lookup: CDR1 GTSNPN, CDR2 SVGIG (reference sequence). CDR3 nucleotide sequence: TGTGCCTGGAGTGTATCGGGGGGCTGGTACGAGCAGTACTTC. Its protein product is CAWSVSGGWYEQYF.

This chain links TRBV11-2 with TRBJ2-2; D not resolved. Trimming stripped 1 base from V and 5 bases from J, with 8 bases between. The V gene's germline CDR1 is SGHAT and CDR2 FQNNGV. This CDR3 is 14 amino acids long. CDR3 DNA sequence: TGTGCCAGCAGCTTAGGTTACGCAACCGGGGAGCTGTTTTTT. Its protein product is CASSLGYATGELFF.

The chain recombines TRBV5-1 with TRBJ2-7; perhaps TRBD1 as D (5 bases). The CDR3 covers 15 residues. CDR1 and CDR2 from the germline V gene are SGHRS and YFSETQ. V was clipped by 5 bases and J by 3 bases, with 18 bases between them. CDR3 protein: CASSPRHGDSYEQYF. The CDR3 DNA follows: TGCGCCAGCAGTCCTAGACACGGTGACAGCTACGAGCAGTACTTC. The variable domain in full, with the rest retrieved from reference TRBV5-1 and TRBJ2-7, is KAGVTQTPRYLIKTRGQQVTLSCSPISGHRSVSWYQQTPGQGLQFLFEYFSETQRNKGNFPGRFSGRQFSNSRSEMNVSTLELGDSALYLCASSPRHGDSYEQYFGPGTRLTVT.

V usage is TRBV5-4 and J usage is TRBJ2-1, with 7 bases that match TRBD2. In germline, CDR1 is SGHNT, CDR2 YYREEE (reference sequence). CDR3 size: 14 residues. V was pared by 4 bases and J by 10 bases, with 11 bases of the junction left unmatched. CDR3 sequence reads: CASSTPTSPSEQFF. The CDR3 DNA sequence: TGTGCCAGCAGCACCCCGACTAGCCCAAGCGAGCAGTTCTTC.

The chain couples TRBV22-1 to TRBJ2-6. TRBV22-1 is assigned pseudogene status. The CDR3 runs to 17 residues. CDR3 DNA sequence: TGTCCTGGGAGAATCAGCCGCGAACAAAGTCGGGCCAACGTCCTGACTTTC. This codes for CPGRISREQSRANVLTF.

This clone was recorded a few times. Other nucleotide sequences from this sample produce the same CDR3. This CDR3 reads CASSRGISNQPQHF. Written as DNA, the CDR3 is TGTGCCAGCAGTCGTGGGATTAGCAATCAGCCCCAGCATTTT. The chain has TRBV28 and TRBJ1-5; D is undetermined. Germline CDR1 and CDR2: MDHEN and SYDVKM. The CDR3 is 14 residues long. With 5 bases removed from V and 0 bases from J, the gap between germline ends came to 8 bases.

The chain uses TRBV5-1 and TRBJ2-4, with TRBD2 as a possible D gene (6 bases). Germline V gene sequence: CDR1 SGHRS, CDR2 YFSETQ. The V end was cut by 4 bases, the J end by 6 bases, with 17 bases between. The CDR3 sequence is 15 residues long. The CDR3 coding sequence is TGCGCCAGCAGCCTGGGAGGCGGGTTGGGAAACATTCAGTACTTC. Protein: CASSLGGGLGNIQYF.

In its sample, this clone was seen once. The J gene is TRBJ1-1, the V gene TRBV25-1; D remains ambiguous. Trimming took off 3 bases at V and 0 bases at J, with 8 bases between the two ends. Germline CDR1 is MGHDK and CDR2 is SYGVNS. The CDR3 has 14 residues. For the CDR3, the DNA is TGTGCCAGCAGTGAGGGAGGGATGAACACTGAAGCTTTCTTT. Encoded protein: CASSEGGMNTEAFF. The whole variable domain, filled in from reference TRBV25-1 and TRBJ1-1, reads EADIYQTPRYLVIGTGKKITLECSQTMGHDKMYWYQQDPGMELHLIHYSYGVNSTEKGDLSSESTVSRIRTEHFPLTLESARPSHTSQYLCASSEGGMNTEAFFGQGTRLTVV.

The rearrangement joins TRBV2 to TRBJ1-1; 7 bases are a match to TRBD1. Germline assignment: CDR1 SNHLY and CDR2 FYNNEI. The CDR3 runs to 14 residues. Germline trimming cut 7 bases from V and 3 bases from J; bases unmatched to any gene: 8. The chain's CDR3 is CASTRRQGDTEAFF. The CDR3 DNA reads TGTGCCAGCACCCGGAGACAGGGCGACACTGAAGCTTTCTTT.

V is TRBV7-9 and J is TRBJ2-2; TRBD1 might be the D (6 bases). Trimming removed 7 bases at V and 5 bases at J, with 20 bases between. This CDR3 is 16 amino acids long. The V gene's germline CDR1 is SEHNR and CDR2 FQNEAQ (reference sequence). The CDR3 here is CASKPGQNLLTGELFF. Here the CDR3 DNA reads TGTGCCAGCAAGCCAGGACAGAACCTACTGACCGGGGAGCTGTTTTTT.

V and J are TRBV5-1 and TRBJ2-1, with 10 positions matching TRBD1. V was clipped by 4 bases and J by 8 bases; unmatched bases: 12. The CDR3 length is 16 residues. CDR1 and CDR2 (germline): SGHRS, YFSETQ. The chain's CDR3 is CASSGLGQGHYDEQFF. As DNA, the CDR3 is TGCGCCAGCAGCGGCTTGGGACAGGGGCACTATGATGAGCAGTTCTTC.

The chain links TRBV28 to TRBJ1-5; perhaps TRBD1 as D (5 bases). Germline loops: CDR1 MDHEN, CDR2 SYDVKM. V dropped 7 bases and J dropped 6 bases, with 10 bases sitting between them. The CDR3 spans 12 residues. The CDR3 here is CASTSGGQPQHF. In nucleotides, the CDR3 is TGTGCCAGCACCTCGGGGGGTCAGCCCCAGCATTTT.

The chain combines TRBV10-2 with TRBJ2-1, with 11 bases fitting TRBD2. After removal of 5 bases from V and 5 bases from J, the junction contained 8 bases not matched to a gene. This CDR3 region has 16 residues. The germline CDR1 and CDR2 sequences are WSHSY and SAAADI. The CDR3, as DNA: TGCGCCAGCAGTCGCACGGGACTAGCGGCTAACAATGAGCAGTTCTTC. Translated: CASSRTGLAANNEQFF.

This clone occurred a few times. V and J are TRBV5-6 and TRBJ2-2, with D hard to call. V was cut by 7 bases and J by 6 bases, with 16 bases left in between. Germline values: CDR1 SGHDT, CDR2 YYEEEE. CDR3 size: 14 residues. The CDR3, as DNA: TGTGCCAGCGGATGGGGTCTAGTCTCCGGGGAGCTGTTTTTT. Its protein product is CASGWGLVSGELFF.

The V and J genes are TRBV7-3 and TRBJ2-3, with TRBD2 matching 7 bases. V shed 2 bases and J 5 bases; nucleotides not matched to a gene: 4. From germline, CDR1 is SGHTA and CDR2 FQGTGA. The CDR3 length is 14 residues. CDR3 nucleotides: TGTGCCAGCAGCTTAGCGGGAGCGGGAGATACGCAGTATTTT. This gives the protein CASSLAGAGDTQYF.

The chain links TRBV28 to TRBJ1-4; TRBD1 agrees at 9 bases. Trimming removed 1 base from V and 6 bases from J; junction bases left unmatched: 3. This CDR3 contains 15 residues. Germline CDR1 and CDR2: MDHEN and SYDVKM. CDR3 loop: CASSLFGTGHEKLFF. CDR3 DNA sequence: TGTGCCAGCAGTTTATTCGGGACAGGGCATGAAAAACTGTTTTTT.

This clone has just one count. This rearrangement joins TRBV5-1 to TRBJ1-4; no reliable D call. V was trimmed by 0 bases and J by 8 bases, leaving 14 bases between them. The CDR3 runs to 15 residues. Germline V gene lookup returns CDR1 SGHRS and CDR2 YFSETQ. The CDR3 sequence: CASSLDRTGGEKLFF. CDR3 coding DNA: TGCGCCAGCAGCTTGGATAGGACCGGAGGGGAAAAACTGTTTTTT.

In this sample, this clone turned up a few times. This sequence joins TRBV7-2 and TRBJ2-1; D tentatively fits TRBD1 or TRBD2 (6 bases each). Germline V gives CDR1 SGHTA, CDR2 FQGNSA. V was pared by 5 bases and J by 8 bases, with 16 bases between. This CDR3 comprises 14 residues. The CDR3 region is CASSLGGSMDEQFF. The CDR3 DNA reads TGTGCCAGCAGCCTGGGGGGCTCTATGGATGAGCAGTTCTTC.

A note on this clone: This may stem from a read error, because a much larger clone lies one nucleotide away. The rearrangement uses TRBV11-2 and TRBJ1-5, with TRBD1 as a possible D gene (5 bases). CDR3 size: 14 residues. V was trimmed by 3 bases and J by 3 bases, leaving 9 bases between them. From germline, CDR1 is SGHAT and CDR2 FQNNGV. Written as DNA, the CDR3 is TGTGCCAGCAGCTTGGGGGGGAACAATCAGCCCCAGCATTTT. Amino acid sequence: CASSLGGNNQPQHF.

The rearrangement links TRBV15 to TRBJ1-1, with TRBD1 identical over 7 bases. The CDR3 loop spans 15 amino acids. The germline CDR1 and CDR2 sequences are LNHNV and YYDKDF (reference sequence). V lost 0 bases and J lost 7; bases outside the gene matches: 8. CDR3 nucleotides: TGTGCCACCAGCAGAGATACAGGGGCTTTGGGTGAAGCTTTCTTT. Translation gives CATSRDTGALGEAFF. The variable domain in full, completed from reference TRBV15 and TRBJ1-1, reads DAMVIQNPRYQVTQFGKPVTLSCSQTLNHNVMYWYQQKSSQAPKLLFHYYDKDFNNEADTPDNFQSRRPNTSFCFLDIRSPGLGDTAMYLCATSRDTGALGEAFFGQGTRLTVV.

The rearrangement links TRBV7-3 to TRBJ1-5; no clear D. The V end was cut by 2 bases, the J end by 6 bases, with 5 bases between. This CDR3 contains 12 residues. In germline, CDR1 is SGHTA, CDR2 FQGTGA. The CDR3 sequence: CASSLEGQPQHF. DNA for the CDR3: TGTGCCAGCAGCTTAGAGGGTCAGCCCCAGCATTTT.

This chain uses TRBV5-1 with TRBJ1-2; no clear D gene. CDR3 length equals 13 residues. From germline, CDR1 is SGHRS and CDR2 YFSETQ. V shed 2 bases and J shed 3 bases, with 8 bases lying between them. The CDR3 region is CASSLSGDYGYTF. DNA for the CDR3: TGCGCCAGCAGCTTATCAGGAGACTATGGCTACACCTTC.

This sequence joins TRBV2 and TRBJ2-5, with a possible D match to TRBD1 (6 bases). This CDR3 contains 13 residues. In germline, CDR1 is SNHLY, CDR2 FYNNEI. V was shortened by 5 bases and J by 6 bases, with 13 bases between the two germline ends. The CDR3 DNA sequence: TGTGCCAGCAGTCCAGGGGTCGGGCAGACCCAGTACTTC. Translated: CASSPGVGQTQYF.

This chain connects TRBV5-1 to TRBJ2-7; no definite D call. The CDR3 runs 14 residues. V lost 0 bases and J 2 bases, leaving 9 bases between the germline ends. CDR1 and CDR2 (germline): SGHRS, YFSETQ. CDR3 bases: TGCGCCAGCAGCTTGGAGGCAGACGCCTACGAGCAGTACTTC. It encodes CASSLEADAYEQYF.